Listed below are T cell receptor beta chains from one sample, sequenced in a study of molecular identifiers for immune sequencing clone quantification. TCRdb reanalysed the PCR reads using MiXCR and keeps one entry per CDR3 protein. The sample contains about 640,000 distinct CDR3 sequences, just under 20% of which appear only once. The sample consisted of naive CD8+ T cells from blood, with Jurkat cell RNA spiked in. The receptors were gathered from a human donor in good health. Some libraries in this study had Jurkat cell RNA spiked in. Each CDR3 is given with its conserved first and last residue.

v_gene	j_gene	CDR3aa
TRBV5-6	TRBJ1-2	CASRGQLNYGYTF
TRBV6-2/TRBV6-3	TRBJ2-6	CASIETSWTGVLGGANVLTF
TRBV27	TRBJ1-1	CASSLGSGLSTEAFF
TRBV12-3/TRBV12-4	TRBJ1-2	CASSPDRHGYTF
TRBV6-2/TRBV6-3	TRBJ2-3	CASLRRDSSTDTQYF
TRBV29-1	TRBJ2-6	CSVEDPHPGSGANVLTF
TRBV24-1	TRBJ2-3	CATSDFASTDTQYF
TRBV7-9	TRBJ1-4	CASSLPPLEKLFF
TRBV6-5	TRBJ1-2	CASSYSNHYGYTF
TRBV6-2/TRBV6-3	TRBJ2-1	CASGAGSIDEQFF
TRBV7-2	TRBJ2-5	CASSSPGTSEETQYF
TRBV29-1	TRBJ2-5	CSVVDFQETQYF
TRBV6-6	TRBJ2-1	CASTDPGLKDSSYNEQFF
TRBV5-6	TRBJ1-3	CASSWLRREGTGNTIYF
TRBV2	TRBJ1-1	CASSVWREGGNTEAFF
TRBV12-3/TRBV12-4	TRBJ2-5	CASSSVGPVETQYF
TRBV7-9	TRBJ2-7	CASSERTGSRNEQYF
TRBV24-1	TRBJ2-3	CATSEGFTDTQYF
TRBV4-3	TRBJ1-2	CASSQDSTRQGSYTF
TRBV4-3	TRBJ1-1	CASSQVIQDGQGTGEAFF
TRBV12-3/TRBV12-4	TRBJ2-4	CASTLDSPKNIQYF
TRBV20-1	TRBJ1-2	CSAGRVGQLQYGYTF
TRBV20-1	TRBJ2-7	CGASVEGLSYEQCF
TRBV28	TRBJ2-3	CASRGVSDTQYF
TRBV7-2	TRBJ2-1	CASSRLNEQFF
TRBV5-6	TRBJ1-1	CASSLDGFDTEAFF
TRBV27	TRBJ2-7	CATSKIDRNYEQYF
TRBV12-3/TRBV12-4	TRBJ2-5	CASSFSGIQETQYF
TRBV4-1	TRBJ1-1	CASSQYPGQGRTEAFF
TRBV7-9	TRBJ2-3	CASSPPGGADTQYF
TRBV27	TRBJ2-1	CASTPLAGRSNEQFF
TRBV28	TRBJ2-3	CASSFKRGTDTQYF
TRBV27	TRBJ2-3	CAGSPPGPVTDTQYF
TRBV7-6	TRBJ2-6	CASSFFIFGPGGDSGANVLTF
TRBV20-1	TRBJ2-3	CSARVRSGGDHTQYF
TRBV12-3/TRBV12-4	TRBJ2-5	CASSPGTRQETQYF
TRBV9	TRBJ2-7	CASSSGDRAVSEQYF
TRBV12-3/TRBV12-4	TRBJ1-2	CASSWTGGAVDGYTF
TRBV3-1	TRBJ2-6	CASSQERGSRAGANVLTF
TRBV6-1	TRBJ2-2	CATEWVYNTGELFF
TRBV5-1	TRBJ2-7	CASSSEQTYEQYF
TRBV7-9	TRBJ1-3	CASSTGSDDTIYF
TRBV7-9	TRBJ2-7	CASGGDYSLEQYF
TRBV12-3/TRBV12-4	TRBJ2-5	CASSFPGEETQYF